The rows below give T cell receptor beta chains drawn from one sample of a study of cytomegalovirus exposure and HLA in healthy donors. Repertoires were generated with immunoSEQ multiplex PCR, while TCRdb's copy carries only in-frame clones and drops some. The repertoire includes approximately 150,000 clones, approximately 85% of them detected once, and around 5% sits in the top ten. The specimen sequenced was PBMCs. Source of these receptors: a girl aged 5-17 years in good health and CMV-seropositive. Each CDR3 is given with its conserved first and last residue. The D gene is left open where the match is weak. Size values are once, few and many counts, or a class for expanded clones, and some rows have none.

v_gene: TRBV19; j_gene: TRBJ2-1; d_gene: TRBD2; abundance: NA; len: 16; CDR3aa: CASSALAGLSYNEQFF; CDR3nt: TGTGCCAGTAGTGCCCTAGCGGGGCTCTCCTACAATGAGCAGTTCTTC
v_gene: TRBV5-1; j_gene: TRBJ2-5; d_gene: NA; abundance: NA; len: 14; CDR3aa: CASSSLQVQETQYF; CDR3nt: TGCGCCAGCAGTTCCCTACAGGTACAAGAGACCCAGTACTTC
v_gene: TRBV5-4; j_gene: TRBJ1-2; d_gene: NA; abundance: NA; len: 12; CDR3aa: CASSLAGYGYTF; CDR3nt: TGTGCCAGCAGCTTGGCGGGCTATGGCTACACCTTC
v_gene: TRBV30; j_gene: TRBJ1-2; d_gene: NA; abundance: once; len: 13; CDR3aa: CAWRVDGGYGYTF; CDR3nt: TGTGCCTGGAGGGTAGATGGAGGGTATGGCTACACCTTC
v_gene: TRBV18; j_gene: TRBJ1-4; d_gene: NA; abundance: NA; len: 13; CDR3aa: CASSLLGREKLFF; CDR3nt: TGTGCCAGCTCACTACTCGGCAGGGAAAAACTGTTTTTT
v_gene: TRBV4-2; j_gene: TRBJ1-2; d_gene: NA; abundance: NA; len: 17; CDR3aa: CASSQEGDKVANYGYTF; CDR3nt: TGTGCCAGCAGCCAAGAAGGGGACAAAGTAGCTAACTATGGCTACACCTTC
v_gene: TRBV6-6; j_gene: TRBJ1-2; d_gene: NA; abundance: NA; len: 16; CDR3aa: CASRTADGAGTWGYTF; CDR3nt: TGTGCCAGCAGAACGGCCGATGGGGCGGGGACGTGGGGCTACACCTTC
v_gene: TRBV19; j_gene: TRBJ2-1; d_gene: TRBD1; abundance: NA; len: 13; CDR3aa: CASRTLDRESPFF; CDR3nt: TGTGCCAGTAGAACTCTCGACAGGGAATCCCCGTTCTTC
v_gene: TRBV11-3; j_gene: TRBJ2-7; d_gene: NA; abundance: NA; len: 17; CDR3aa: CASSLVWDLSRPYEQYF; CDR3nt: TGTGCCAGCAGCCTAGTTTGGGACTTGAGTCGACCCTACGAGCAGTACTTC
v_gene: TRBV7-3; j_gene: TRBJ1-6; d_gene: TRBD1; abundance: once; len: 13; CDR3aa: CASSGTGVSPLHF; CDR3nt: TGTGCCAGCTCTGGGACAGGGGTCTCACCCCTCCACTTT
v_gene: TRBV9; j_gene: TRBJ1-2; d_gene: TRBD1; abundance: NA; len: 18; CDR3aa: CASSVEFDRVLDGYGYTF; CDR3nt: TGTGCCAGCAGCGTAGAGTTTGACAGGGTACTAGATGGCTATGGCTACACCTTC
v_gene: TRBV7-9; j_gene: TRBJ1-1; d_gene: NA; abundance: NA; len: 14; CDR3aa: CSSSLGSGNTEAFF; CDR3nt: TGTTCCAGCAGCCTCGGATCGGGGAACACTGAAGCTTTCTTT
v_gene: TRBV5-1; j_gene: TRBJ1-1; d_gene: NA; abundance: NA; len: 14; CDR3aa: CASSSRTANTEAFF; CDR3nt: TGCGCCAGCAGCTCCCGGACAGCTAACACTGAAGCTTTCTTT
v_gene: TRBV5-4; j_gene: TRBJ1-1; d_gene: TRBD1; abundance: NA; len: 17; CDR3aa: CASTQIAGGWRWTEAFF; CDR3nt: TGTGCCAGCACCCAAATCGCAGGGGGGTGGAGATGGACTGAAGCTTTCTTT
v_gene: TRBV6-6; j_gene: TRBJ1-2; d_gene: NA; abundance: NA; len: 15; CDR3aa: CASSYSGGELDGYTF; CDR3nt: TGTGCCAGCAGTTACTCTGGGGGGGAACTTGATGGCTACACCTTC
v_gene: TRBV19; j_gene: TRBJ1-5; d_gene: NA; abundance: NA; len: 14; CDR3aa: CASSIVPRNQPQHF; CDR3nt: TGTGCCAGTAGTATCGTCCCGAGAAATCAGCCCCAGCATTTT
v_gene: TRBV30; j_gene: TRBJ2-6; d_gene: NA; abundance: NA; len: 14; CDR3aa: CAWSAGVGANVLTF; CDR3nt: TGTGCCTGGAGTGCAGGGGTTGGGGCCAACGTCCTGACTTTC
v_gene: TRBV16; j_gene: TRBJ1-5; d_gene: NA; abundance: NA; len: 15; CDR3aa: CASSLLAGFKEPQHF; CDR3nt: TGTGCCAGCAGCCTCCTGGCAGGGTTTAAGGAGCCCCAGCATTTT
v_gene: TRBV7-3; j_gene: TRBJ1-2; d_gene: NA; abundance: NA; len: 16; CDR3aa: CASSVGGSGDLYGYTF; CDR3nt: TGTGCCAGCAGCGTAGGAGGCTCAGGGGACCTCTATGGCTACACCTTC
v_gene: TRBV7-9; j_gene: TRBJ1-2; d_gene: NA; abundance: NA; len: 14; CDR3aa: CASRPETGYYGYTF; CDR3nt: TGTGCCAGCAGACCTGAAACAGGGTACTATGGCTACACCTTC
v_gene: TRBV27; j_gene: TRBJ1-1; d_gene: NA; abundance: NA; len: 16; CDR3aa: CASSPYRVRMNTEAFF; CDR3nt: TGTGCCAGCAGTCCCTACAGGGTGAGAATGAACACTGAAGCTTTCTTT
v_gene: TRBV10-1; j_gene: TRBJ2-3; d_gene: NA; abundance: few; len: 16; CDR3aa: CASSEGISERTDTQYF; CDR3nt: TGCGCCAGCAGTGAGGGAATCAGCGAACGCACAGATACGCAGTATTTT
v_gene: TRBV6-1; j_gene: TRBJ2-7; d_gene: NA; abundance: NA; len: 14; CDR3aa: CASSEGPETGEQYF; CDR3nt: TGTGCCAGCAGTGAAGGACCAGAAACGGGGGAGCAGTACTTC
v_gene: TRBV5-6; j_gene: TRBJ2-5; d_gene: TRBD2; abundance: NA; len: 15; CDR3aa: CASSLIRLAGETQYF; CDR3nt: TGTGCCAGCAGCTTAATCCGGCTAGCGGGGGAGACCCAGTACTTC
v_gene: TRBV6-5; j_gene: TRBJ2-3; d_gene: NA; abundance: NA; len: 15; CDR3aa: CASSYNSGLTDTQYF; CDR3nt: TGTGCCAGCAGTTATAATAGCGGCCTCACAGATACGCAGTATTTT
v_gene: TRBV5-1; j_gene: TRBJ2-3; d_gene: TRBD2; abundance: NA; len: 18; CDR3aa: CASTPGPSSGALTDTQYF; CDR3nt: TGCGCCAGCACCCCTGGACCGTCTAGCGGGGCCCTCACAGATACGCAGTATTTT
v_gene: TRBV10-1; j_gene: TRBJ2-7; d_gene: TRBD2; abundance: NA; len: 14; CDR3aa: CAGDGGGRPYEQYF; CDR3nt: TGCGCCGGGGACGGGGGGGGTAGACCCTACGAGCAGTACTTC
v_gene: TRBV30; j_gene: TRBJ1-2; d_gene: NA; abundance: NA; len: 12; CDR3aa: CAWSPTPSSYTF; CDR3nt: TGTGCCTGGAGTCCGACACCCTCCAGCTACACCTTC
v_gene: TRBV7-9; j_gene: TRBJ1-1; d_gene: NA; abundance: NA; len: 15; CDR3aa: CASSVTRELGTEAFF; CDR3nt: TGTGCCAGCAGCGTAACCAGGGAACTGGGCACTGAAGCTTTCTTT
v_gene: TRBV2; j_gene: TRBJ1-4; d_gene: TRBD1; abundance: NA; len: 20; CDR3aa: CASSEAQPLSGQATNEKLFF; CDR3nt: TGTGCCAGCAGTGAAGCCCAGCCCTTATCGGGACAGGCAACTAATGAAAAACTGTTTTTT
v_gene: TRBV7-9; j_gene: TRBJ2-7; d_gene: TRBD1; abundance: NA; len: 16; CDR3aa: CASSLVGGQGTYEQYF; CDR3nt: TGTGCCAGCAGCTTAGTAGGGGGACAGGGAACCTACGAGCAGTACTTC
v_gene: TRBV5-5; j_gene: TRBJ1-2; d_gene: NA; abundance: NA; len: 14; CDR3aa: CASSLYKSNYGYTF; CDR3nt: TGTGCCAGCAGCTTGTACAAGTCTAACTATGGCTACACCTTC
v_gene: TRBV7-3; j_gene: TRBJ2-5; d_gene: TRBD1; abundance: NA; len: 16; CDR3aa: CASSPEVDRAQETQYF; CDR3nt: TGTGCCAGCAGCCCCGAGGTCGACAGGGCACAAGAGACCCAGTACTTC
v_gene: TRBV6-5; j_gene: TRBJ1-1; d_gene: TRBD1; abundance: NA; len: 14; CDR3aa: CASSADRVITEAFF; CDR3nt: TGTGCCAGCAGTGCCGACAGGGTCATCACTGAAGCTTTCTTT
v_gene: TRBV11-2; j_gene: TRBJ2-5; d_gene: NA; abundance: NA; len: 15; CDR3aa: CASSRQDRYQETQYF; CDR3nt: TGTGCCAGCAGCCGACAAGACAGGTACCAAGAGACCCAGTACTTC
v_gene: TRBV5-1; j_gene: TRBJ2-7; d_gene: NA; abundance: NA; len: 15; CDR3aa: CASSLSVSGIDEQYF; CDR3nt: TGCGCCAGCAGCTTGTCAGTATCAGGGATCGACGAGCAGTACTTC
v_gene: TRBV9; j_gene: TRBJ1-3; d_gene: NA; abundance: NA; len: 18; CDR3aa: CASSVTAGNLLPGNTIYF; CDR3nt: TGTGCCAGCAGCGTAACGGCAGGGAACTTACTTCCTGGAAACACCATATATTTT
v_gene: TRBV18; j_gene: TRBJ2-5; d_gene: NA; abundance: NA; len: 15; CDR3aa: CASSLPGLGKETQYF; CDR3nt: TGTGCCAGCTCACTTCCTGGACTTGGGAAAGAGACCCAGTACTTC
v_gene: TRBV9; j_gene: TRBJ1-1; d_gene: NA; abundance: NA; len: 14; CDR3aa: CASSVAHEWTEAFF; CDR3nt: TGTGCCAGCAGCGTAGCTCATGAGTGGACTGAAGCTTTCTTT
v_gene: TRBV5-1; j_gene: TRBJ2-3; d_gene: TRBD1; abundance: NA; len: 16; CDR3aa: CASRQGSIPRADTQYF; CDR3nt: TGCGCCAGTAGACAGGGGTCAATCCCCAGGGCAGATACGCAGTATTTT
v_gene: TRBV7-7; j_gene: TRBJ2-7; d_gene: NA; abundance: NA; len: 13; CDR3aa: CASSLRDSYEQYF; CDR3nt: TGTGCTAGCAGCTTAAGAGATTCCTACGAGCAGTACTTC
v_gene: TRBV5-4; j_gene: TRBJ2-3; d_gene: TRBD2; abundance: NA; len: 18; CDR3aa: CASRGGTSGGRSTDTQYF; CDR3nt: TGTGCCAGCAGGGGCGGGACTAGCGGGGGCCGTAGCACAGATACGCAGTATTTT
v_gene: TRBV11-2; j_gene: TRBJ2-3; d_gene: TRBD1; abundance: NA; len: 16; CDR3aa: CASSLGDRAWGDTQYF; CDR3nt: TGTGCCAGCAGCTTAGGGGACAGGGCGTGGGGAGATACGCAGTATTTT
v_gene: TRBV9; j_gene: TRBJ2-3; d_gene: NA; abundance: few; len: 14; CDR3aa: CASSVTSVADTQYF; CDR3nt: TGTGCCAGCAGCGTTACTTCCGTCGCAGATACGCAGTATTTT
v_gene: TRBV19; j_gene: TRBJ1-2; d_gene: TRBD1; abundance: NA; len: 14; CDR3aa: CASSILGQGGGYTF; CDR3nt: TGTGCCAGTAGTATACTGGGACAGGGGGGTGGCTACACCTTC
v_gene: TRBV18; j_gene: TRBJ2-7; d_gene: TRBD1; abundance: once; len: 14; CDR3aa: CASSPSGGHHEQYF; CDR3nt: TGTGCCAGCTCACCCTCAGGGGGCCACCACGAGCAGTACTTC
v_gene: TRBV9; j_gene: TRBJ2-5; d_gene: TRBD2; abundance: NA; len: 17; CDR3aa: CASSVGPSGGAGETQYF; CDR3nt: TGTGCCAGCAGCGTAGGACCCAGCGGGGGGGCGGGAGAGACCCAGTACTTC
v_gene: TRBV6-1; j_gene: TRBJ2-6; d_gene: NA; abundance: few; len: 14; CDR3aa: CASRSGSGANVLTF; CDR3nt: TGTGCCAGCCGTTCCGGCTCTGGGGCCAACGTCCTGACTTTC
v_gene: TRBV25-1; j_gene: TRBJ2-7; d_gene: NA; abundance: NA; len: 15; CDR3aa: CASSDYTGGGDEQYF; CDR3nt: TGTGCCAGCAGTGATTACACAGGGGGAGGGGACGAGCAGTACTTC
v_gene: TRBV11-2; j_gene: TRBJ2-7; d_gene: TRBD1; abundance: NA; len: 16; CDR3aa: CASSSNRDRGPREQYF; CDR3nt: TGTGCCAGCAGCTCGAACCGGGACAGGGGACCTCGCGAGCAGTACTTC
v_gene: TRBV5-1; j_gene: TRBJ2-3; d_gene: TRBD2; abundance: NA; len: 15; CDR3aa: CASSGSGADRDTQYF; CDR3nt: TGCGCCAGCAGCGGTAGCGGGGCCGACAGGGATACGCAGTATTTT
v_gene: TRBV19; j_gene: TRBJ1-1; d_gene: NA; abundance: once; len: 17; CDR3aa: CASSIIPVEQTNTEAFF; CDR3nt: TGTGCCAGTAGTATCATCCCAGTCGAACAGACGAACACTGAAGCTTTCTTT